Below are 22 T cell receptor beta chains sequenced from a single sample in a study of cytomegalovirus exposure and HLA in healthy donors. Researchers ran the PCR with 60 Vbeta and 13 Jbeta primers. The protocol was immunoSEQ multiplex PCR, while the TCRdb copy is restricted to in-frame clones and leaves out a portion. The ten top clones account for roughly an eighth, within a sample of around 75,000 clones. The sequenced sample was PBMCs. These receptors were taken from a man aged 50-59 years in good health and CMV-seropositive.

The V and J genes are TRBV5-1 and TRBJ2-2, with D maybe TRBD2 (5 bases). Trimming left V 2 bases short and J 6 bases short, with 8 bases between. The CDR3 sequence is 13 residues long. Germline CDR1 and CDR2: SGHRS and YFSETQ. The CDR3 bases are TGCGCCAGCAGCTTACCCGGGGCCGGGGAGCTGTTTTTT. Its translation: CASSLPGAGELFF.

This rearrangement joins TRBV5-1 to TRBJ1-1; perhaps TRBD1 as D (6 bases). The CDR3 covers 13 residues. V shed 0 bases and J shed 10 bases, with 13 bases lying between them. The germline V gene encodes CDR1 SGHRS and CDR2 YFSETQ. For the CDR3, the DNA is TGCGCCAGCAGCTTGGCCTTAGGGGGGGGAGCTTTCTTT. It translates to CASSLALGGGAFF. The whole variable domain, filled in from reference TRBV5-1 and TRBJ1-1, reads KAGVTQTPRYLIKTRGQQVTLSCSPISGHRSVSWYQQTPGQGLQFLFEYFSETQRNKGNFPGRFSGRQFSNSRSEMNVSTLELGDSALYLCASSLALGGGAFFGQGTRLTVV.

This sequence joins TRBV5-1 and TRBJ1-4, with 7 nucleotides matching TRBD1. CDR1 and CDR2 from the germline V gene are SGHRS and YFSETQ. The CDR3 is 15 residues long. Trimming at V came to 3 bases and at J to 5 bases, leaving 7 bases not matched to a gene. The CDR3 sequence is CASSSVGQKNEKLFF. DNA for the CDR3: TGCGCCAGCAGCTCCGTGGGACAGAAAAATGAAAAACTGTTTTTT.

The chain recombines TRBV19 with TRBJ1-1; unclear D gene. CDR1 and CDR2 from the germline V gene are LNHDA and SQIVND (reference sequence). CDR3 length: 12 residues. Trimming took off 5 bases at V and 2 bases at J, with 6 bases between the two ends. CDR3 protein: CASSRGNTEAFF. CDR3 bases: TGTGCCAGTAGTCGCGGTAACACTGAAGCTTTCTTT.

CDR3 sequence (DNA): TGTGCTAGTGGTAACGGACAGGTGACTAATGAAAAACTGTTTTTT. Its protein product is CASGNGQVTNEKLFF. The V call is TRBV12-5, the J call TRBJ1-4, with 7 bases lining up with TRBD1. The CDR3 extends over 15 amino acids. The germline gives CDR1 LGHNT, CDR2 FRNRAP. J lost 2 bases, V lost 5 bases, and 5 bases had no gene match.

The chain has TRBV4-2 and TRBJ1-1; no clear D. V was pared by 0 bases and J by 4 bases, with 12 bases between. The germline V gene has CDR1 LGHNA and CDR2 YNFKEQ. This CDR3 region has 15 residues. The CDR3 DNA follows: TGTGCCAGCAGCCAAGACCCGGGAGACGCCACTGAAGCTTTCTTT. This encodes CASSQDPGDATEAFF.

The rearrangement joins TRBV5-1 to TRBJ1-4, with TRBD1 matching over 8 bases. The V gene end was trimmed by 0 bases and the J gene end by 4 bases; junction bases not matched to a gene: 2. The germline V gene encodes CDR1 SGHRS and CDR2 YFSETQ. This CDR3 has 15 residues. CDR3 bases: TGCGCCAGCAGCTTGGGGACAGGGCTTAATGAAAAACTGTTTTTT. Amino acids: CASSLGTGLNEKLFF.

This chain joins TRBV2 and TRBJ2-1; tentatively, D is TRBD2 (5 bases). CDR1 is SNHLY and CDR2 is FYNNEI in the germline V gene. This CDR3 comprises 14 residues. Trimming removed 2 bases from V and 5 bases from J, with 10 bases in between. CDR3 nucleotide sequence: TGTGCCAGCAGTGAAACTAGTGGAGACAATGAGCAGTTCTTC. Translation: CASSETSGDNEQFF.

The CDR3 sequence: CASSLAGSTDTQYF. The CDR3 DNA reads TGCGCCAGCAGCTTAGCGGGGTCCACAGATACGCAGTATTTT. The chain couples TRBV10-1 to TRBJ2-3; 8 bases map to TRBD2. The germline V gene has CDR1 WNHNN and CDR2 SYGVQD (reference sequence). V lost 6 bases to trimming and J lost 2 bases; unmatched junction nucleotides: 4. The CDR3 contains 14 residues.

The CDR3 reads CASSVAGGQGAGGYTF. Here the CDR3 DNA reads TGTGCCAGCAGCGTAGCTGGGGGACAGGGGGCTGGTGGCTACACCTTC. The chain links TRBV9 to TRBJ1-2; the match to TRBD1 covers 12 bases. V dropped 0 bases and J dropped 7; count of bases not matched to a gene: 7. In germline, CDR1 is SGDLS, CDR2 YYNGEE. The CDR3 runs to 16 residues.

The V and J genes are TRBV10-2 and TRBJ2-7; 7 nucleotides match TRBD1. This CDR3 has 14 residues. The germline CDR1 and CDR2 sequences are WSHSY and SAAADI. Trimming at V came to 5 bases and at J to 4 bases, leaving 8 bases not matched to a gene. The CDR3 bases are TGCGCCAGCAGTTTGACAGGGTCGTCTTACGAGCAGTACTTC. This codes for CASSLTGSSYEQYF.

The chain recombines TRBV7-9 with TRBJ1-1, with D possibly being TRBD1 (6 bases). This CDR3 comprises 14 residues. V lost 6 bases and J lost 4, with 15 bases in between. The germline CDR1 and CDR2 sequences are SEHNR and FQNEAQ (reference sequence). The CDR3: CASRPDSHATEAFF. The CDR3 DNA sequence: TGTGCCAGCAGGCCGGACAGTCACGCCACTGAAGCTTTCTTT. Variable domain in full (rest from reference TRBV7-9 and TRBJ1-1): DTGVSQNPRHKITKRGQNVTFRCDPISEHNRLYWYRQTLGQGPEFLTYFQNEAQLEKSRLLSDRFSAERPKGSFSTLEIQRTEQGDSAMYLCASRPDSHATEAFFGQGTRLTVV.

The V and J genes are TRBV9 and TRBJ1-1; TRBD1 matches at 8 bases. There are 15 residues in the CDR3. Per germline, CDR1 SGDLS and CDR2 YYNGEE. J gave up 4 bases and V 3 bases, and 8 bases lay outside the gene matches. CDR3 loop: CASSASDRVRTEAFF. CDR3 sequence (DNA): TGTGCCAGCAGCGCCTCGGACAGGGTGCGCACTGAAGCTTTCTTT.

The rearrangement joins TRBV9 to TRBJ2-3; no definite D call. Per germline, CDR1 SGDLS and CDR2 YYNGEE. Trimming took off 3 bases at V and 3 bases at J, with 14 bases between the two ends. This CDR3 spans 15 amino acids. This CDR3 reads CASSARPTVTDTQYF. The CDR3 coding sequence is TGTGCCAGCAGCGCCCGCCCCACAGTTACAGATACGCAGTATTTT.

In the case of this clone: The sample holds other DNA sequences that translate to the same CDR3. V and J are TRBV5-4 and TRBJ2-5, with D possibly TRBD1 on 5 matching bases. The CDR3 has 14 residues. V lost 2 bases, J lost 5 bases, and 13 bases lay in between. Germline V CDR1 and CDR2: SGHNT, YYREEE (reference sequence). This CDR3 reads CASSLGRGQETQYF. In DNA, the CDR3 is TGTGCCAGCAGCTTAGGTAGGGGTCAGGAGACCCAGTACTTC.

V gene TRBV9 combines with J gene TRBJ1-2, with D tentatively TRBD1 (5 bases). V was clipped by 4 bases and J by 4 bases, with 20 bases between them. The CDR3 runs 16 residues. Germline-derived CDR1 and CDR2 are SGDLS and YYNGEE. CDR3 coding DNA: TGTGCCAGCAGCCCTCCGGGGGGGGGTAGGGGCTATGGCTACACCTTC. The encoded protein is CASSPPGGGRGYGYTF.

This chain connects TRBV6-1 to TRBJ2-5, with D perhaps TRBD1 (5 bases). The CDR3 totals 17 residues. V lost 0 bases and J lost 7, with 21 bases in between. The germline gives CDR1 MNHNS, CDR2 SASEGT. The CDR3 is CASSEASGQGYAGTQYF. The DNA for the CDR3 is TGTGCCAGCAGTGAAGCGAGTGGGCAGGGATACGCCGGGACCCAGTACTTC.

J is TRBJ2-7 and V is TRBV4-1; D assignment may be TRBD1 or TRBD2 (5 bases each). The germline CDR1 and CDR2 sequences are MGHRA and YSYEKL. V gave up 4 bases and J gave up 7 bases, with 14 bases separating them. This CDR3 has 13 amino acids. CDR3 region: CASSPADTGEQYV. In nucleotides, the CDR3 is TGCGCCAGCAGCCCAGCGGACACGGGGGAGCAGTACGTC.

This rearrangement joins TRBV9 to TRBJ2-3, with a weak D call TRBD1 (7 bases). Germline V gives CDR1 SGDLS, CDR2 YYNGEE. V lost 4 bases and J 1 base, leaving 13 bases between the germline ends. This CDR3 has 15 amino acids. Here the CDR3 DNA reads TGTGCCAGCAGCCCCAGGGGGGAGGGCACAGATACGCAGTATTTT. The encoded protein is CASSPRGEGTDTQYF.

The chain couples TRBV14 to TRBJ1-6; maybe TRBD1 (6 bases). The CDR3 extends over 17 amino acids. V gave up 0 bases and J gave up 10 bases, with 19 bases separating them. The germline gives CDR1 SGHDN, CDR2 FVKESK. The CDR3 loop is CASSQDRVGQGKSPLHF. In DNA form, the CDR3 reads TGTGCCAGCAGCCAAGATAGGGTCGGGCAGGGGAAATCACCCCTCCACTTT.

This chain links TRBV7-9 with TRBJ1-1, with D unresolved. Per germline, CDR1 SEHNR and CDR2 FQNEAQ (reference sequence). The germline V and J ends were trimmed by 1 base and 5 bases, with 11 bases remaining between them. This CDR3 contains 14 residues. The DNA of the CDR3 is TGTGCCAGCAGCTTAGGGACGGAGGGAACTGAAGCTTTCTTT. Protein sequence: CASSLGTEGTEAFF.

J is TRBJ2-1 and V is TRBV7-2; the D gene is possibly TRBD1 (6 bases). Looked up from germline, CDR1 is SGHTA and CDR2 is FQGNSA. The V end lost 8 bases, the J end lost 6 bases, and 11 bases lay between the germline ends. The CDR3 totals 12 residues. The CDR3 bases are TGTGCCAGCGGATACAGGGTCAATGAGCAGTTCTTC. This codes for CASGYRVNEQFF.